This is a list of T cell receptor beta chains from one sample in a study of T cell changes during pregnancy in multiple sclerosis. Assay used: immunoSEQ multiplex PCR; TCRdb lists only in-frame clones, some missing. The sample yields over 40,000 clones, 90% seen once. Sequencing was performed on peripheral blood, taken in the second trimester of pregnancy. The receptors come from a female donor in good health, enrolled as a control in a pregnancy study. CDR3s include the opening cysteine and the closing phenylalanine or tryptophan. Fields, in order: V gene, J gene, CDR3 protein.

>TRBV9|TRBJ2-3
CASSHSERGERRGTQYF
>TRBV30|TRBJ2-1
CAWSVRLAGFYNEQFF
>TRBV6-1|TRBJ1-5
CASSAGGLGNQPQHF
>TRBV4-3|TRBJ2-3
CASSQGQPGTDTQYF
>TRBV6-1|TRBJ2-5
CASRKDRGRIETQYF
>TRBV11-2|TRBJ1-2
CASSSQGAYGYTF
>TRBV19|TRBJ2-7
CASSITLTGEQYF
>TRBV30|TRBJ1-3
CAWSITRGSGNTIYF
>TRBV27|TRBJ2-7
CASSTDGDSYEQYF
>TRBV11-2|TRBJ2-5
CASSFGDKETQYF
>TRBV4-1|TRBJ1-5
CASSQDGTGSRQPQHF
>TRBV6-4|TRBJ2-1
CASSDGAGGRQFF
>TRBV11-2|TRBJ2-5
CASSFPRTGFMETQYF
>TRBV6-5|TRBJ1-2
CASSYSNRGNYGYTF
>TRBV14|TRBJ1-4
CASSQDAVRSEKLFF
>TRBV30|TRBJ2-2
CACRTGGYTGELFF
>TRBV7-2|TRBJ2-5
CASSSQSGAGETQYF
>TRBV27|TRBJ1-1
CASSLFAGDTEAFF
>TRBV7-2|TRBJ2-3
CASSLVGTGNTPDTQYF
>TRBV19|TRBJ2-7
CASTILAGGAYEQYF
>TRBV7-8|TRBJ2-3
CASILYLSGGTADTQYF
>TRBV30|TRBJ2-2
CAWIRREYTGELFF
>TRBV5-5|TRBJ1-5
CASGRNPVDNQPQHF
>TRBV6-4|TRBJ1-1
CASSERPTGGTEAFF
>TRBV29-1|TRBJ1-1
CSVEEAVASEAFF
>TRBV14|TRBJ1-2
CASSRKQGGGYTF
>TRBV7-9|TRBJ2-7
CASSSLFDRGSTYEQYF
>TRBV19|TRBJ1-6
CASSKNRGQSSYNSPLHF
>TRBV5-5|TRBJ1-4
CASSLSGQGERLFF
>TRBV5-1|TRBJ2-3
CASSLGLAGVRDTQYF
>TRBV19|TRBJ2-6
CASSPLGDRGLMASGANVLTF
>TRBV7-6|TRBJ2-3
CASSLLSDTQYF
>TRBV28|TRBJ1-2
CASSLLTGVFHGYTF
>TRBV4-3|TRBJ2-2
CASSHRGGAELGELFF
>TRBV5-1|TRBJ2-3
CASSLPSGAAGTQYF
>TRBV19|TRBJ1-6
CASTTRAGNSPLHF
>TRBV27|TRBJ2-3
CASSFELAGATDTQYF
>TRBV10-3|TRBJ2-7
CAISELGSSYEQYF
>TRBV19|TRBJ1-1
CASSPRSEVRTEAFF
>TRBV28|TRBJ1-2
CASSFAPVLYGYTF
>TRBV5-8|TRBJ1-4
CASSYLGQGEEKLFF
>TRBV4-2|TRBJ2-5
CASSQGGSYQETQYF
>TRBV30|TRBJ2-3
CACDLSGSTDTQYF
>TRBV25-1|TRBJ2-6
CASSEVGQGKSGANVLTF
>TRBV7-2|TRBJ1-4
CASSFVGGGGNEKLFF
>TRBV2|TRBJ2-7
CASSPSGGHEQYF
>TRBV19|TRBJ2-2
CASSMGQGAGTGELFF
>TRBV11-2|TRBJ2-1
CASSLTPGRVDEQFF
>TRBV5-6|TRBJ2-2
CASRSVGLASANTGELFF
>TRBV4-3|TRBJ2-1
CASSQRTGGPYNEQFF
>TRBV5-1|TRBJ2-7
CASSQTGGGLEQYF
>TRBV15|TRBJ2-3
CATSRDPGQGRDTQYF
>TRBV10-2|TRBJ1-1
CASSDRGSRTEAFF
>TRBV5-4|-
CAYRAGGLYEQYF
>TRBV6-6|TRBJ1-5
CASNLDYRDDQPQHF